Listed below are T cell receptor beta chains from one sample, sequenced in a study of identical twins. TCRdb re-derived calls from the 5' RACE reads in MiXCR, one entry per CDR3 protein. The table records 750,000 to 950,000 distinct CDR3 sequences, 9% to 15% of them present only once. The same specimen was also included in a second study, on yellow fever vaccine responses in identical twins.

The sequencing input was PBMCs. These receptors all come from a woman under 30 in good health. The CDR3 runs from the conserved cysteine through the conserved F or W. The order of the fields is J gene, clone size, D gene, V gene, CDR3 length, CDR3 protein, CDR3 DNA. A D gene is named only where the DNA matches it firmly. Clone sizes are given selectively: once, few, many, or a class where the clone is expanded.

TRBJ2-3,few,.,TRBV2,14,CASSGAGFTDTQYF,TGTGCCAGCAGTGGTGCGGGGTTCACAGATACGCAGTATTTT
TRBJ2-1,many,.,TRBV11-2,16,CASSPKGAHCYNEQFF,TGTGCCAGCAGCCCTAAGGGCGCACACTGTTACAATGAGCAGTTCTTC
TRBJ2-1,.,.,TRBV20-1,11,CSATRYNEQFF,TGCAGTGCCACAAGATATAATGAGCAGTTCTTC
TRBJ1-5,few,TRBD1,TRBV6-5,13,CASSSAGGRPQHF,TGTGCCAGCAGTTCTGCAGGGGGAAGGCCCCAGCATTTT
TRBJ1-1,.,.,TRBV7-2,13,CASSLSDVTEAFF,TGTGCCAGCAGCTTAAGCGACGTGACTGAAGCTTTCTTT
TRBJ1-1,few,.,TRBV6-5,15,CASSYIGMGWTEAFF,TGTGCCAGCAGTTACATCGGCATGGGTTGGACTGAAGCTTTCTTT
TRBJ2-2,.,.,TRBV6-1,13,CASIVGDTGELFF,TGTGCCAGCATTGTGGGAGACACCGGGGAGCTGTTTTTT
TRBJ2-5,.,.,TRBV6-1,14,CASKQRTRGETQYF,TGTGCCAGCAAACAACGAACTAGGGGTGAGACCCAGTACTTC
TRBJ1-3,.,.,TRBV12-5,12,CASALDGNTIYF,TGTGCTAGTGCCCTAGATGGAAACACCATATATTTT
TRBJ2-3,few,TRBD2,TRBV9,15,CASSATSGAPDTQYF,TGTGCCAGCAGCGCGACTAGCGGGGCCCCTGATACGCAGTATTTT
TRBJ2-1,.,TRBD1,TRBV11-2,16,CASSLIWGQGEFQQFF,TGTGCCAGCAGCTTAATCTGGGGACAGGGGGAGTTTCAGCAGTTCTTC
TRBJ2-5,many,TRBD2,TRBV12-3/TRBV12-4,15,CASSAGTSRQETQYF,TGTGCCAGCAGTGCCGGGACTAGCAGACAAGAGACCCAGTACTTC
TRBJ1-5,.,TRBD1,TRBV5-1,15,CASSWSGQSNQPQHF,TGCGCCAGCAGCTGGTCGGGACAGAGCAATCAGCCCCAGCATTTT
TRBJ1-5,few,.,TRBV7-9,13,CASSKYGTTAQHF,TGTGCCAGCAGCAAATACGGGACCACCGCCCAGCATTTT
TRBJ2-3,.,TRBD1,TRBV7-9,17,CASSPDGQGASADTQYF,TGTGCCAGCAGCCCGGACGGACAGGGGGCTTCGGCAGATACGCAGTATTTT
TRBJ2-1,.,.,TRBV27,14,CASRRASSYNEQFF,TGTGCCAGCAGGAGAGCCAGCTCCTACAATGAGCAGTTCTTC
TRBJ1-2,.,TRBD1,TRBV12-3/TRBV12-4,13,CASASGTDYGYTF,TGTGCCAGCGCATCCGGGACAGACTATGGCTACACCTTC
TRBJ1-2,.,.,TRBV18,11,CASSPGNGYTF,TGTGCCAGCTCACCAGGCAATGGCTACACCTTC
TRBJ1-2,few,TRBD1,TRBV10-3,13,CAISEAEGASKTF,TGTGCCATCAGTGAGGCGGAGGGGGCGTCAAAAACCTTC
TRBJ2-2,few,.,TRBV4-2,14,CASSLLWENGELFF,TGTGCCAGCAGTCTTTTATGGGAGAACGGGGAGCTGTTTTTT
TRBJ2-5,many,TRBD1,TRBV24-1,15,CATSDPTGNQETQYF,TGTGCCACCAGTGATCCGACAGGGAACCAAGAGACCCAGTACTTC
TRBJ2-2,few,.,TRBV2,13,CASSDEAVGELFF,TGTGCCAGCAGTGACGAGGCGGTCGGGGAGCTGTTTTTT
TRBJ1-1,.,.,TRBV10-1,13,CASRQTVGTEAFF,TGCGCCAGCCGCCAGACAGTAGGCACTGAAGCTTTCTTT
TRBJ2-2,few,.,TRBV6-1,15,CASSPGDINTGELFF,TGTGCCAGCAGCCCCGGGGACATCAACACCGGGGAGCTGTTTTTT
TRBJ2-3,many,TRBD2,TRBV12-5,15,CASGSPGLDTDTQYF,TGTGCTAGTGGGAGCCCCGGACTAGACACAGATACGCAGTATTTT
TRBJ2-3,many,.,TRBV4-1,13,CASSQVATDTQYF,TGCGCCAGCAGCCAAGTTGCGACAGATACGCAGTATTTT
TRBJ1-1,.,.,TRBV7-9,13,CAINDGMNTEAFF,TGTGCCATTAACGACGGCATGAACACTGAAGCTTTCTTT
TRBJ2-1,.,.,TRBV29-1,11,CSVANYNEQFF,TGCAGCGTTGCTAACTACAATGAGCAGTTCTTC
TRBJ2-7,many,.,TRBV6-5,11,CASRASYEQYF,TGTGCCAGCAGGGCATCATACGAGCAGTACTTC